The TCR beta chain under discussion was sequenced for a study of metastatic and nonmetastatic thyroid tumors. Study at large: A comparison of repertoires was made across blood and tumor or nodule tissue from malignant and benign thyroid patients. Regarding the study as a whole: The reported finding was significantly higher TCR beta diversity in malignant thyroid tumors relative to benign nodules, in blood and tumor.

All patients were treatment-naive before thyroid surgery. The CDR3 runs 16 residues. Trimming cost V 0 bases and J 5 bases, with 13 bases left between them. From germline, CDR1 is LGHDT and CDR2 YNNKEL (reference sequence). Under the authors' procedure: Researchers built a distant-metastasis classifier for papillary thyroid cancer that drew on CDR3 differences across clinicopathological groups. TCRdb re-called clones via MiXCR from the PCR reads. Clone size and V and J calls follow TCRdb, not the original study. The table lists some 30,000 clones, approximately 11% of them singletons. This clone was counted many times. Antigen: not known.

This chain uses TRBV3-1 with TRBJ1-4; D remains ambiguous. The TCR was taken from a female donor with papillary thyroid cancer or a benign thyroid nodule (not recorded which). Some clones in this sample may be carry-over from other donors' samples. Sequencing was done on a sample of blood. CDR3 protein: CASSQDPAAWNEKLFF. The CDR3 DNA follows: TGTGCCAGCAGCCAAGATCCGGCAGCGTGGAATGAAAAACTGTTTTTT.